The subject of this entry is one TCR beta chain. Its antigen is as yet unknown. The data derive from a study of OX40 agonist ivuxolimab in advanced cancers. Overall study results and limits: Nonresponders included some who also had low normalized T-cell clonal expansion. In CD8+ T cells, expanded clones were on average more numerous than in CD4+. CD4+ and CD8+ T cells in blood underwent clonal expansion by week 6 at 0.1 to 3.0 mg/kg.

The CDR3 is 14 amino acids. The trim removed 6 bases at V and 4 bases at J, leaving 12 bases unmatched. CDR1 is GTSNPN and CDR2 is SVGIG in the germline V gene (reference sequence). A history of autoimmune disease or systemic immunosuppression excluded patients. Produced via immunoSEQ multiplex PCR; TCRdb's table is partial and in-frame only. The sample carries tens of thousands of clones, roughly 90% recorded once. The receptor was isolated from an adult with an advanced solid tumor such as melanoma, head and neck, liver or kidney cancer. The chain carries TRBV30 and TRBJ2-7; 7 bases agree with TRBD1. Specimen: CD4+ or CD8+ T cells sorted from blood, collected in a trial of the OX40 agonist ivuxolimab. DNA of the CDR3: TGTGCCTGTTCCGAGGACAGGATTTTATACGAGCAGTACTTC. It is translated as CACSEDRILYEQYF.